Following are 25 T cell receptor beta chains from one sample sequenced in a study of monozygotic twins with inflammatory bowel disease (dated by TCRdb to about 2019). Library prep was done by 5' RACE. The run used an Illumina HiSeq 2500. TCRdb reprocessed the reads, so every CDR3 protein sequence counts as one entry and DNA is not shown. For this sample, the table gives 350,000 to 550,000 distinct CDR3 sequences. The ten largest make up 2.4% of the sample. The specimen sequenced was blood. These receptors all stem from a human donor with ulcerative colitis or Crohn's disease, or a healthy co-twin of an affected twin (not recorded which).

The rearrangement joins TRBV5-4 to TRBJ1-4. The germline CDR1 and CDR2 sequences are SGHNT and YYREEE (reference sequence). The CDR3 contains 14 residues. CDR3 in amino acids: CASSFTASNEKLFF.

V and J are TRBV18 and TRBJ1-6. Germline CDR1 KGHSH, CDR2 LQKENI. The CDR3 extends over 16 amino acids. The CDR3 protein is CASSAWSRASDSPLHF.

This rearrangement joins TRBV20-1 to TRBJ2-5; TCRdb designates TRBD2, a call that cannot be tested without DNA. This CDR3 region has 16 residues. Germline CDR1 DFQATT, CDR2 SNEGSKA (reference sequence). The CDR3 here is CSARDSGGAGLKTQYF.

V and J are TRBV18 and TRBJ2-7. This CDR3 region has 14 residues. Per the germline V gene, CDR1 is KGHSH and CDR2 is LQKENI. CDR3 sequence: CASTSDRGSYEQYF.

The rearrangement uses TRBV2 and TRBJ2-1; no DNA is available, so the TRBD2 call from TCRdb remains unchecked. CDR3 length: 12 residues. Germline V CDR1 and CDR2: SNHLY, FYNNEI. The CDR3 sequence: CASSLMREGGFF.

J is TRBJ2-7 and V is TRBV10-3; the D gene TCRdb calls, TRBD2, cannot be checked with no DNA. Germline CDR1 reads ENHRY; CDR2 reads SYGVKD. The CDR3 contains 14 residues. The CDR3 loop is CAISNSSGAYEQYF.

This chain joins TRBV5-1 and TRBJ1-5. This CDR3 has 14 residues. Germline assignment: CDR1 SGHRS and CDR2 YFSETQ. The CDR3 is CASSQDGRNQPQHF.

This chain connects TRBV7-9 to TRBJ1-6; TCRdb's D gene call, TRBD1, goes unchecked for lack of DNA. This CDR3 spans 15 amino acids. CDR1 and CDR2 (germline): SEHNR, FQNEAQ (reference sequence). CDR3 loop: CASSPIGAGNSPLHF.

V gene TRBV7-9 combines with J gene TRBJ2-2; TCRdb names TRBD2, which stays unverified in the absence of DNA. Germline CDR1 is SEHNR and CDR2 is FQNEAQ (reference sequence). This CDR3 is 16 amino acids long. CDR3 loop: CASRHWDYQITGELFF.

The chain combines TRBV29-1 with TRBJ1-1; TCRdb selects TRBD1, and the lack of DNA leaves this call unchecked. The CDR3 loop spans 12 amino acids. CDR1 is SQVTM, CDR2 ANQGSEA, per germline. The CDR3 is CSVEGQGTEAFF.

CDR3: CASLSSGEITGELFF. The chain has TRBV6-1 and TRBJ2-2; the D call from TCRdb, TRBD2, cannot be confirmed without DNA. The CDR3 contains 15 residues. Per the germline V gene, CDR1 is MNHNS and CDR2 is SASEGT.

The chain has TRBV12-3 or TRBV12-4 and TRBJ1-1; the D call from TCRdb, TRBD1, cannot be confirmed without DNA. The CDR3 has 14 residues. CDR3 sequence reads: CASSYGIPGTEAFF.

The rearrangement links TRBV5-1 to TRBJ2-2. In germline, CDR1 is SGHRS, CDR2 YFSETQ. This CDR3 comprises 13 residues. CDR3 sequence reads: CASSSVGTGELFF.

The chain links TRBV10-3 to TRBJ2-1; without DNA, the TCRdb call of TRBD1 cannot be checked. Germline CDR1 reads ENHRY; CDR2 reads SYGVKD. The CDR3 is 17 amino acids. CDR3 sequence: CAISLSGPDRPYNEQFF.

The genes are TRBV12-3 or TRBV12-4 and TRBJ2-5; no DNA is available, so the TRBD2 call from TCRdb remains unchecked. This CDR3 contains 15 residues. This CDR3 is CASSLLAGGGETQYF.

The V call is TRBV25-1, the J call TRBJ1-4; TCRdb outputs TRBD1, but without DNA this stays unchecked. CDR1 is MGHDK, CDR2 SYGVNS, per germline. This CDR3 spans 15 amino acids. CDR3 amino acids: CASSGTTGVREKLFF.

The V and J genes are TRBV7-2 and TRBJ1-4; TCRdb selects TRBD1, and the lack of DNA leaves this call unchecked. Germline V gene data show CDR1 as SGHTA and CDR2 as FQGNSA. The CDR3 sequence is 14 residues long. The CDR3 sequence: CASSTQGVFEKLFF.

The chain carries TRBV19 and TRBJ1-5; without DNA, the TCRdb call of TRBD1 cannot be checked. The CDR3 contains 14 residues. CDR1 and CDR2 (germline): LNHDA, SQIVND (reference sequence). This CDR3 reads CASKTTGSDQPQHF.

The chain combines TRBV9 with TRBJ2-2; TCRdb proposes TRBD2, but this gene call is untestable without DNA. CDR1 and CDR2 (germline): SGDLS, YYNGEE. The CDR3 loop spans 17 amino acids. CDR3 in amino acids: CASSPRAAGERTGELFF.

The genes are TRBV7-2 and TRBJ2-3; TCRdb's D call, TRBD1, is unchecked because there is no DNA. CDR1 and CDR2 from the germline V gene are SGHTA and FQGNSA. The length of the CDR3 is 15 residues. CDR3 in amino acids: CASSLDRGRVGTQYF.

CDR3 sequence reads: CASSLVVTRELFF. The chain recombines TRBV7-9 with TRBJ2-2. Germline V CDR1 and CDR2: SEHNR, FQNEAQ (reference sequence). The CDR3 is made up of 13 amino acids. Supplemented by reference TRBV7-9 and TRBJ2-2, the full variable domain reads DTGVSQNPRHKITKRGQNVTFRCDPISEHNRLYWYRQTLGQGPEFLTYFQNEAQLEKSRLLSDRFSAERPKGSFSTLEIQRTEQGDSAMYLCASSLVVTRELFFGEGSRLTVL.

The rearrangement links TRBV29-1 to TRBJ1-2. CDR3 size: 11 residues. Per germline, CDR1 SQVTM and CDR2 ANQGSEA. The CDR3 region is CSVLGTDGYTF. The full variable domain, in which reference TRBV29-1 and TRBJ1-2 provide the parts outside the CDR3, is SAVISQKPSRDICQRGTSLTIQCQVDSQVTMMFWYRQQPGQSLTLIATANQGSEATYESGFVIDKFPISRPNLTFSTLTVSNMSPEDSSIYLCSVLGTDGYTFGSGTRLTVV.

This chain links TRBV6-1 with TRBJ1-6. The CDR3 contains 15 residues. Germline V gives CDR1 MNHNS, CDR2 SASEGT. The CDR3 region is CASIAGPTPNSPLHF.

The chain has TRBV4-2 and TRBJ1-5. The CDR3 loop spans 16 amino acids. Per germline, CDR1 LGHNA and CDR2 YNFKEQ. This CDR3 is CASSQDDGSRNQPQHF.

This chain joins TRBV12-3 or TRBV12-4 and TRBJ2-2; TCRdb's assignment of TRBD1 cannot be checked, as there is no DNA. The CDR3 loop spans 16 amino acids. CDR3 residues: CASSLVGTGSHGELFF.